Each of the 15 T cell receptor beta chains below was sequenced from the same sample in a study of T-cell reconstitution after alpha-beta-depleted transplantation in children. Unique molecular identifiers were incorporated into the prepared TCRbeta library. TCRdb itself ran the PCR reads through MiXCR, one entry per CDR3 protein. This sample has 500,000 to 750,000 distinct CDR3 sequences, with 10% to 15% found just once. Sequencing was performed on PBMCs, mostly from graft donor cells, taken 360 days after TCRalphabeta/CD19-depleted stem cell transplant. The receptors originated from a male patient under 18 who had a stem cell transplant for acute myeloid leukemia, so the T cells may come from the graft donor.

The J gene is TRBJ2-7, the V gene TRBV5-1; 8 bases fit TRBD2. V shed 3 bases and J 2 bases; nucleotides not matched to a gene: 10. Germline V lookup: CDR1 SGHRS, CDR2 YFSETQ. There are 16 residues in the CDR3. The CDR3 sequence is CASSSRTAGAPYEQYF. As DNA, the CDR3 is TGCGCCAGCAGCTCCCGTACAGCGGGAGCCCCCTACGAGCAGTACTTC. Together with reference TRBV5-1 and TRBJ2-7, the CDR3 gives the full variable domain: KAGVTQTPRYLIKTRGQQVTLSCSPISGHRSVSWYQQTPGQGLQFLFEYFSETQRNKGNFPGRFSGRQFSNSRSEMNVSTLELGDSALYLCASSSRTAGAPYEQYFGPGTRLTVT.

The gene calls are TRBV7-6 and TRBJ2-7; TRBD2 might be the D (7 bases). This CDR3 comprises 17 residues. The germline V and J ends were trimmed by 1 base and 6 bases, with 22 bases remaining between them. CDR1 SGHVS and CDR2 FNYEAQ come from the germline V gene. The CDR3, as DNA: TGTGCCAGCAGCTTAGAGGGGGGGTGGAGGTGGAAATCCGAGCAGTACTTC. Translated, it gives CASSLEGGWRWKSEQYF.

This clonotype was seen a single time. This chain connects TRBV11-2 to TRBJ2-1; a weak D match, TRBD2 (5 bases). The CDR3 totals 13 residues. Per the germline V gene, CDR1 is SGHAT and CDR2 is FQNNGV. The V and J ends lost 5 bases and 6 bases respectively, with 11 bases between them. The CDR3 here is CASSIPGVNEQFF. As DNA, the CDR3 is TGTGCCAGCAGCATACCCGGGGTCAATGAGCAGTTCTTC.

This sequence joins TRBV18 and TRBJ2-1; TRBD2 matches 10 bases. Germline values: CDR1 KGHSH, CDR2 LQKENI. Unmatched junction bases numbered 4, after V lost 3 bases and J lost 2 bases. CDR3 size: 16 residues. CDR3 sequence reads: CASSPLSGRTYNEQFF. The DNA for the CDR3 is TGTGCCAGCTCACCCCTTAGCGGGAGGACCTACAATGAGCAGTTCTTC.

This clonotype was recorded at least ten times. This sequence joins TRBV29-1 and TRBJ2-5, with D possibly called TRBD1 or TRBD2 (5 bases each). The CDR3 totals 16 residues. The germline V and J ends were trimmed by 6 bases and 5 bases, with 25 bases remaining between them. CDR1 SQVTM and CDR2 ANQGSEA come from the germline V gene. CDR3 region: CSVESIIRDGWETQYF. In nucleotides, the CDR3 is TGCAGCGTGGAGTCGATAATCAGGGACGGTTGGGAGACCCAGTACTTC.

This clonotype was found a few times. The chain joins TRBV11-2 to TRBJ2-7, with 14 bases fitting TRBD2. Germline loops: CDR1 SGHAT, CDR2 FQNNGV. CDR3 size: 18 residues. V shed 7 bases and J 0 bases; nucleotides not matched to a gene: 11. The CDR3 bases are TGTGCCAGCACCCCGGGACTAGCGGGAGCCCCGGTCTCCTACGAGCAGTACTTC. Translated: CASTPGLAGAPVSYEQYF. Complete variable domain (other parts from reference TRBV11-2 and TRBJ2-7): EAGVAQSPRYKIIEKRQSVAFWCNPISGHATLYWYQQILGQGPKLLIQFQNNGVVDDSQLPKDRFSAERLKGVDSTLKIQPAKLEDSAVYLCASTPGLAGAPVSYEQYFGPGTRLTVT.

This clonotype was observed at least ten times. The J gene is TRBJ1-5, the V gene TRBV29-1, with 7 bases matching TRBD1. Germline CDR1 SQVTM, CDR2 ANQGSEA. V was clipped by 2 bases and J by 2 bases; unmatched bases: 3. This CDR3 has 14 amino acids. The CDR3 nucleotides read TGCAGCGTTGAAAGAGGGACAGGCAATCAGCCCCAGCATTTT. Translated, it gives CSVERGTGNQPQHF.

The CDR3 region is CSALGTSGKSSYEQYF. The CDR3 bases are TGCAGTGCTCTCGGGACTAGCGGTAAGAGCTCCTACGAGCAGTACTTC. The rearrangement links TRBV20-1 to TRBJ2-7; TRBD2 aligns across 11 bases. Germline V CDR1 and CDR2: DFQATT, SNEGSKA (reference sequence). V dropped 5 bases and J dropped 0; count of bases not matched to a gene: 9. The CDR3 has 16 residues.

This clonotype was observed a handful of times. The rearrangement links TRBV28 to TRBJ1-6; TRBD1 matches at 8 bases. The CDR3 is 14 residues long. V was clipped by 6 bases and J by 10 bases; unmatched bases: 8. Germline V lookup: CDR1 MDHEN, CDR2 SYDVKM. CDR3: CASRTTGGYSPLHF. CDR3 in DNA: TGTGCCAGCAGGACCACAGGGGGATACTCACCCCTCCACTTT. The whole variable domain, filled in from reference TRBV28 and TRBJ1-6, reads DVKVTQSSRYLVKRTGEKVFLECVQDMDHENMFWYRQDPGLGLRLIYFSYDVKMKEKGDIPEGYSVSREKKERFSLILESASTNQTSMYLCASRTTGGYSPLHFGNGTRLTVT.

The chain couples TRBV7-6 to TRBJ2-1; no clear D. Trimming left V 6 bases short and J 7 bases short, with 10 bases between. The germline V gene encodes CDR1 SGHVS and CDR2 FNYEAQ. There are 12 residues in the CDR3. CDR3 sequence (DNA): TGTGCCAGCAGTTCGGATCGGAATGAGCAGTTCTTC. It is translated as CASSSDRNEQFF.

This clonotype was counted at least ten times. CDR3 DNA sequence: TGTGCCAGCAGTTCCCACTTGGGGACCCAGTACTTC. This gives the protein CASSSHLGTQYF. The gene calls are TRBV12-3 or TRBV12-4 and TRBJ2-5; D remains ambiguous. The CDR3 extends over 12 amino acids. V was pared by 4 bases and J by 7 bases, with 10 bases between.

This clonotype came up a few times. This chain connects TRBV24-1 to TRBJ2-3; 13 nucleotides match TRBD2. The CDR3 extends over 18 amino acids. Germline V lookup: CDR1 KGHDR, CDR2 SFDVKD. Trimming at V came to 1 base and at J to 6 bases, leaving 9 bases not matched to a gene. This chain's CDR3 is CATSDFGLAGDSSDTQYF. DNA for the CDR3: TGTGCCACCAGTGATTTCGGACTAGCGGGAGATTCTTCGGATACGCAGTATTTT.

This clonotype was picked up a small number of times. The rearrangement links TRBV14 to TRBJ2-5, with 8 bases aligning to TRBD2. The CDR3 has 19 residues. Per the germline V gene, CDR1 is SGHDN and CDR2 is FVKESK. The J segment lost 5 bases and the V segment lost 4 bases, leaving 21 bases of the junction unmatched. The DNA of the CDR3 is TGTGCCAGCAGCCCCCAAAAAGCGTGGACTAGCACTAAAAAGGAGACCCAGTACTTC. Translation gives CASSPQKAWTSTKKETQYF.

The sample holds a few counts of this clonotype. CDR3 residues: CASSSQTGSDTEAFF. Here the CDR3 DNA reads TGTGCCAGCAGCTCCCAGACAGGGTCGGACACTGAAGCTTTCTTT. This sequence joins TRBV7-9 and TRBJ1-1, with 7 bases lining up with TRBD1. The CDR3 extends over 15 amino acids. V shed 4 bases, J shed 3 bases, and the junction held 8 bases outside the gene matches. The germline gives CDR1 SEHNR, CDR2 FQNEAQ (reference sequence).

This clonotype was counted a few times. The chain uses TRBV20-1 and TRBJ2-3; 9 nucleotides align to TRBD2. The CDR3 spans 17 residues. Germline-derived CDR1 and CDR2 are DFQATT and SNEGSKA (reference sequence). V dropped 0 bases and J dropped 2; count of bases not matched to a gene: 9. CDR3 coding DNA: TGCAGTGCTAGAGATCAGGGGCTAGCGGGACACACAGATACGCAGTATTTT. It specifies CSARDQGLAGHTDTQYF.